This TCR beta chain was captured by sequencing in a study of blood T cell repertoires in COVID-19 (TCRdb year 2020). At the level of the whole study: Samples covering the acute and convalescent phases of COVID-19 were provided by collaborators in the United States, Italy and Spain. The material from the prospective study consisted of cDNA or gDNA derived from T cells, B-cell-depleted T cells, or PBMCs. The dataset comprised deeply sampled blood TCRbeta repertoires from subjects exposed to, actively infected with, or recovered from COVID-19. The repertoires were made available in a free public database intended to serve as a resource for research on the immune response to SARS-CoV-2. The samples were drawn from two sources: the first 160 participants of the ongoing ImmuneRACE study, and 1,254 subjects contributed by 6 global collaborators. A de-identified subject ID, COVID-19 status, age in years and sex were almost always included in the sample metadata. Where available, HLA class I and class II types were taken from metadata supplied by the sample provider and were not determined by assay-based typing.

The collaborating institutions used their own protocols to collect whole blood in K2EDTA tubes. Collaborator samples were shipped for TCRbeta analysis as frozen whole blood, isolated PBMCs, or DNA extracted from either sample type. The V end loses 5 bases and the J end loses 6 bases, and a stretch of 17 bases separates them. The CDR3 spans 15 residues, from the cysteine through the phenylalanine. Only the CDR3 DNA is retained, 45 bases long and in frame from the first base. For CDR1 and CDR2, the germline V gene (reference sequence) lists SEHNR and FQNEAQ. The immunoSEQ Assay, a bias-controlled multiplex PCR, was used to amplify TCRbeta CDR3 regions from genomic DNA. In the authors' own workflow: Within the assay, amplification of reference gene primers was used to estimate how many nucleated cells each sample contained. Sequence reads were collapsed and filtered to measure the absolute abundance of every unique TCRbeta CDR3 rearrangement. For each sample, productive Simpson clonality was calculated as the square root of Simpson's diversity index over productive rearrangements. Entries here come from immuneACCESS through TCRdb and include only in-frame sequences with V and J called. Some clones fail to appear in such tables; in the studies checked, an unresolved V gene covers under half of the shortfall, and the cause of the remainder is unknown. The D gene and trimming were derived from the DNA, and the V and J assignments and clone size from that table. Counted in this sample were some 95,000 clones; 60% to 85% of them appeared once. The top ten clones comprise around 7% of the sample.

The paper as a whole reports these results and caveats: Clinical and demographic metadata were provided uncurated, with the amount varying by source and participant.

This clone was found once. Its antigen remains undetermined. Within one base of it there is no much larger clone, and no base qualities were kept. The source is an older man with acute or convalescent COVID-19. Sequencing input: peripheral blood. The chain was built from TRBV7-9 and TRBJ2-1; possibly the D gene is TRBD1, per 7 matching bases. The CDR3 reads CASSRQGGSGNEQFF. The base sequence is TGTGCCAGCAGCCGACAGGGAGGTAGTGGCAATGAGCAGTTCTTC.